The present T cell receptor beta chain was sequenced within a study of regulatory T cells in long-lasting Graves disease. The authors built TCR beta libraries using iRepertoire HTBI primers and Arm-PCR of CDR3 regions. TCRdb re-called the multiplex PCR reads through MiXCR, storing one row per CDR3 protein. Of roughly 380,000 distinct CDR3 sequences in the sample, 16% are singletons; the top ten hold just under 30%. Time point described: newly diagnosed GD, antithyroid drugs for less than 3 months. Following extraction of RNA from PBMCs, that RNA was used to make the TCR library. Patients with Graves' disease were diagnosed by American Thyroid Association guidelines. There are many counts of this clonotype. Its target is not known. Overall study findings and caveats: Limited sample numbers may have lowered accuracy.

These data are also associated with another study on T cells in Graves' hyperthyroidism and ophthalmopathy. That report adds: Carried out on the TCR CDR3, a first-round RT-PCR used the HTBI primer set.

The sequence derives from a man aged 40-49 years with Graves disease. The sample here was peripheral blood mononuclear cells (PBMCs), taken at new diagnosis, from a patient treated with antithyroid drugs.

The CDR3 bases are TGTGCCTGGAGTGCCGGACATACAGGGGAAGAGCAGTACTTC. It yields the protein CAWSAGHTGEEQYF. V and J are TRBV30 and TRBJ2-7; 7 bases match TRBD1. CDR1 is GTSNPN and CDR2 is SVGIG in the germline V gene (reference sequence). V shed 1 base and J 7 bases; nucleotides not matched to a gene: 10. The CDR3 sequence is 14 residues long.